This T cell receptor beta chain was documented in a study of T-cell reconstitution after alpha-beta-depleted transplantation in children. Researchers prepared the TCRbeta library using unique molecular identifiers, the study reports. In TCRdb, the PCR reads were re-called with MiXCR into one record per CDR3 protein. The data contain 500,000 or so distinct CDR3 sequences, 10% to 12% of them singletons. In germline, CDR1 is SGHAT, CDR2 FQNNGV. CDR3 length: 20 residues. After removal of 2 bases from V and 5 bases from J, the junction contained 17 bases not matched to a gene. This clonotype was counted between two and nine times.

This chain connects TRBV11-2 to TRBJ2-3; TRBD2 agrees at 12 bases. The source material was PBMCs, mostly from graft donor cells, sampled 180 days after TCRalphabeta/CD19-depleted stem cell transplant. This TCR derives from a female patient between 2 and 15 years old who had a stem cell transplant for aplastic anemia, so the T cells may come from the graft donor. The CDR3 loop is CASSLSPPTSGRTGRDTQYF. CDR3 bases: TGTGCCAGCAGCTTATCCCCCCCCACTAGCGGGAGGACAGGGAGAGATACGCAGTATTTT.